This entry describes one T cell receptor beta chain. Antigen unknown. The sample belongs to a study of shared clonotypes between healthy human individuals. Turning to the study itself: CD4 naive and memory got three plates each, CD8 naive two, CD8 memory one.

This table comes from immunoSEQ multiplex PCR, and its TCRdb copy is limited to in-frame clones, with some not included. The sample lists about 1.5 million clones; around 98% were seen once. The CDR3 length is 16 residues. The germline gives CDR1 MNHNY, CDR2 SVGAGI (reference sequence). V lost 6 bases and J lost 3; bases outside the gene matches: 11. Study-wide results and limits: Deeper or shallower sequencing was expected to change how clonotypes are shared among donors. Sampling covered nothing but blood. Tissue TCR repertoires likely differ from those found in blood. A few donors shared approximately 5% of their naive CD4 clonotypes.

The V gene is TRBV6-6, the J gene TRBJ1-5; TRBD1 matches 7 bases. This receptor was taken from a man in his thirties or forties in good health. Sequenced input: naive CD4+ T cells sorted from blood. Subset here: CD45RA+ positively selected. The CDR3 loop is CASSPAADRFNQPQHF. CDR3 DNA sequence: TGTGCCAGCAGCCCAGCCGCGGACAGGTTCAATCAGCCCCAGCATTTT.